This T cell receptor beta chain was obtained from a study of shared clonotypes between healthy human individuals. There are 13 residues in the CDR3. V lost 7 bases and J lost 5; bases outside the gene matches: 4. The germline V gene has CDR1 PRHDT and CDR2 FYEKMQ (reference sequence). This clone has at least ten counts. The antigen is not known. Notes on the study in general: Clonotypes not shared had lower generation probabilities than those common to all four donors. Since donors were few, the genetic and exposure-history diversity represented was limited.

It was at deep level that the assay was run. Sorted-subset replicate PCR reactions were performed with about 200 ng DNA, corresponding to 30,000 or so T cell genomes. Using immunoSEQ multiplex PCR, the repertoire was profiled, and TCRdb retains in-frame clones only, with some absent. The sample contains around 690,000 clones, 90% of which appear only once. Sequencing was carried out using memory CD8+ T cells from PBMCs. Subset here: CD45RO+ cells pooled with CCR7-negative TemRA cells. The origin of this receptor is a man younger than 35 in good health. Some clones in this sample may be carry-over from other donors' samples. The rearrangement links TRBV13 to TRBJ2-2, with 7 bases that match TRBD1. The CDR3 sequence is CASTWGQTGELFF. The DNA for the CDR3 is TGTGCCAGCACCTGGGGACAGACCGGGGAGCTGTTTTTT.